The 31 T cell receptor beta chains below all came from one sample that was sequenced in a study of T cell repertoires in cytomegalovirus infection. Their recognized antigens are unknown. TCRdb called the reads again in MiXCR, with one record for every CDR3 protein. The sample contains approximately 150,000 distinct CDR3 sequences, about 22% of which appear only once. This specimen consisted of CD8+ T cells from cultured PBMCs, obtained from culture after CMV antigen stimulation. Every receptor here comes from a human donor in good health (CMV status not recorded). Some clones in this sample may be carry-over from other donors' samples.

The chain links TRBV10-2 to TRBJ1-6, with D tentatively TRBD1 (5 bases). Germline CDR1 reads WSHSY; CDR2 reads SAAADI. V was clipped by 2 bases and J by 6 bases, with 11 bases between them. The CDR3 spans 15 residues. CDR3 residues: CASSEPTEVNSPLHF. The CDR3 DNA reads TGCGCCAGCAGTGAGCCGACAGAGGTTAATTCACCCCTCCACTTT.

This clonotype has more than one count but fewer than ten. The chain recombines TRBV12-3 or TRBV12-4 with TRBJ1-1; perhaps TRBD1 as D (6 bases). There are 15 residues in the CDR3. Trimming took off 3 bases at V and 5 bases at J, with 16 bases between the two ends. CDR3 amino acids: CASSFSPGAGTEAFF. The CDR3 DNA reads as TGTGCCAGCAGTTTCTCCCCGGGGGCAGGTACTGAAGCTTTCTTT.

This clonotype was recorded many times. The chain is built from TRBV7-2 and TRBJ2-7; TRBD1 aligns across 7 bases. Unmatched junction bases numbered 5, after V lost 3 bases and J lost 3 bases. The germline V gene encodes CDR1 SGHTA and CDR2 FQGNSA. This CDR3 is 14 amino acids long. The CDR3 spells CASSLAGGDYEQYF. In DNA form, the CDR3 reads TGTGCCAGCAGCTTGGCAGGGGGAGACTACGAGCAGTACTTC.

Comments on this clonotype: Just one base apart from a much larger clone, this may be a read error. The CDR3 ends on some other residue instead of the conserved phenylalanine or tryptophan, so this is likely a read error. The chain employs TRBV19 and TRBJ2-7, with 7 bases identical to TRBD1. CDR3 size: 15 residues. CDR1 is LNHDA, CDR2 SQIVND, per germline (reference sequence). The V gene end was trimmed by 2 bases and the J gene end by 0 bases; junction bases not matched to a gene: 4. CDR3 nucleotides: TGTGCCAGTAGTATACAAGGGGGCCCCTCCTACGAGCAGTACTCC. It encodes CASSIQGGPSYEQYS.

This clonotype was seen a few times. V is TRBV12-3 or TRBV12-4 and J is TRBJ1-1, with TRBD1 as a possible D gene (6 bases). The ends were cut back, 2 bases at V and 0 bases at J, with 13 bases in the middle. The CDR3 contains 16 residues. CDR3 coding DNA: TGTGCCAGCAGTTTAAGGGACAAGGCCCTGAACACTGAAGCTTTCTTT. Its protein is CASSLRDKALNTEAFF.

J is TRBJ2-3 and V is TRBV7-9; perhaps TRBD2 as D (6 bases). The germline CDR1 and CDR2 sequences are SEHNR and FQNEAQ (reference sequence). V was clipped by 4 bases and J by 0 bases, with 11 bases between them. CDR3 length equals 15 residues. CDR3 DNA sequence: TGTGCCAGCAGCTCCTTCGGGACTAGCACAGATACGCAGTATTTT. This encodes CASSSFGTSTDTQYF. Complete variable domain (other parts from reference TRBV7-9 and TRBJ2-3): DTGVSQNPRHKITKRGQNVTFRCDPISEHNRLYWYRQTLGQGPEFLTYFQNEAQLEKSRLLSDRFSAERPKGSFSTLEIQRTEQGDSAMYLCASSSFGTSTDTQYFGPGTRLTVL.

In this sample, this clonotype turned up a few times. The V and J genes are TRBV9 and TRBJ2-7, with 7 bases lining up with TRBD1. The V and J ends lost 0 bases and 3 bases, in that order; junction bases with no gene match: 6. Germline assignment: CDR1 SGDLS and CDR2 YYNGEE. This CDR3 is 15 amino acids long. CDR3 in amino acids: CASSVGQGQSYEQYF. Written as DNA, the CDR3 is TGTGCCAGCAGCGTAGGACAGGGTCAAAGCTACGAGCAGTACTTC.

The chain carries TRBV7-8 and TRBJ2-7; D may be TRBD1 (6 bases). CDR1 is SGHVS, CDR2 FQNEAQ, per germline. Trimming shortened V by 5 bases and J by 3 bases, and 14 bases separated the two germline ends. The CDR3 length is 14 residues. In DNA, the CDR3 is TGTGCCAGCAGCCCCAGCAGGGGTGGCTACGAGCAGTACTTC. It yields the protein CASSPSRGGYEQYF.

This chain's CDR3 is CASSLFGEGGYTF. CDR3 DNA: TGTGCCAGCAGTTTATTTGGGGAGGGAGGCTACACCTTC. The chain is built from TRBV12-3 or TRBV12-4 and TRBJ1-2, with D uncertain. The length of the CDR3 is 13 residues. V lost 2 bases and J lost 8, with 12 bases in between.

The chain employs TRBV12-3 or TRBV12-4 and TRBJ1-6; D is unclear. CDR3 length: 13 amino acids. Trimming took off 2 bases at V and 8 bases at J, with 7 bases between the two ends. The chain's CDR3 is CASSLYLYSPLHF. The CDR3 DNA sequence: TGTGCCAGCAGTTTATACCTATATTCACCCCTCCACTTT.

The rearrangement links TRBV2 to TRBJ2-5; TRBD1 matches 9 bases. The CDR3 is made up of 14 amino acids. Trimming took 10 bases from V and 4 from J; bases not matched to a gene: 10. CDR1 is SNHLY and CDR2 is FYNNEI in the germline V gene. CDR3 DNA: TGTGCCACCGGACAGGGGCGAACTTTAGAGACCCAGTACTTC. It translates to CATGQGRTLETQYF.

This clonotype turned up a few times. The chain is built from TRBV5-1 and TRBJ2-5, with D tentatively TRBD1 or TRBD2 (5 bases each). The V gene lost 2 bases and the J gene lost 1 base, with 15 bases spanning the gap. This CDR3 has 16 amino acids. Germline V gene data show CDR1 as SGHRS and CDR2 as YFSETQ. Here the CDR3 DNA reads TGCGCCAGCAGCTTAGAAACGGGGCCTTTCCAAGAGACCCAGTACTTC. Its protein is CASSLETGPFQETQYF.

This clonotype was counted a few times. The chain couples TRBV20-1 to TRBJ2-2; D ambiguous. The germline V and J ends were trimmed by 6 bases and 3 bases, with 14 bases remaining between them. Germline values: CDR1 DFQATT, CDR2 SNEGSKA (reference sequence). The CDR3 length is 14 residues. CDR3 DNA: TGCAGTGCCGATTCCAGGTCCCACACCGGGGAGCTGTTTTTT. This sequence encodes CSADSRSHTGELFF.

The chain carries TRBV7-8 and TRBJ1-1, with D possibly being TRBD1 (5 bases). Per the germline V gene, CDR1 is SGHVS and CDR2 is FQNEAQ. The CDR3 contains 12 residues. Trimming removed 5 bases from V and 8 bases from J, with 12 bases in between. CDR3 protein: CASSLVGVEAFF. DNA of the CDR3: TGTGCCAGCAGCCTCGTGGGGGTCGAAGCTTTCTTT.

The chain combines TRBV7-9 with TRBJ2-3; 7 nucleotides line up with TRBD2. V trimming: 5 bases; J trimming: 10 bases; junction bases outside the gene matches: 6. The CDR3 length is 12 residues. Germline V CDR1 and CDR2: SEHNR, FQNEAQ (reference sequence). The CDR3 spells CASSPGTNAQYF. As DNA, the CDR3 is TGTGCCAGCAGCCCCGGGACTAATGCGCAGTATTTT.

This chain connects TRBV7-2 to TRBJ2-7; 8 bases are a match to TRBD2. Trimming at V came to 8 bases and at J to 2 bases, leaving 11 bases not matched to a gene. Germline V gene data show CDR1 as SGHTA and CDR2 as FQGNSA. There are 15 residues in the CDR3. CDR3: CASFGLAGFTYEQYF. Here the CDR3 DNA reads TGTGCCAGCTTTGGTCTAGCGGGTTTTACCTACGAGCAGTACTTC.

This clonotype came up a few times. This rearrangement joins TRBV7-2 to TRBJ2-6; 7 bases line up with TRBD1. Germline V CDR1 and CDR2: SGHTA, FQGNSA. This CDR3 has 17 residues. V shed 5 bases and J 0 bases; nucleotides not matched to a gene: 7. CDR3 nucleotide sequence: TGTGCCAGCAGCCGCACAGGGGCCAGCTCTGGGGCCAACGTCCTGACTTTC. Its translation is CASSRTGASSGANVLTF.

V is TRBV4-1 and J is TRBJ2-7; TRBD1 might be the D (7 bases). Germline CDR1 MGHRA, CDR2 YSYEKL. V was clipped by 0 bases and J by 7 bases, with 16 bases between them. This CDR3 is 15 amino acids long. CDR3 in DNA: TGCGCCAGCAGCCAAGATAGGGCAGGGGGGAATGAGCAGTACTTC. Protein product: CASSQDRAGGNEQYF.

This clonotype appeared many times. The CDR3: CASSQDGANTEAFF. Here the CDR3 DNA reads TGCGCCAGCAGCCAAGATGGGGCGAACACTGAAGCTTTCTTT. The chain is built from TRBV4-3 and TRBJ1-1; possible D gene TRBD1, 5 bases. CDR3 length: 14 amino acids. Germline CDR1 is LGHNA and CDR2 is YSLEER. Trimming cost V 0 bases and J 1 base, with 6 bases left between them.

This clonotype came up a few times. The chain has TRBV12-3 or TRBV12-4 and TRBJ1-2, with TRBD1 matching over 7 bases. V was pared by 7 bases and J by 8 bases, with 10 bases of the junction left unmatched. CDR3 length: 13 amino acids. This CDR3 reads CASTLGGGAGYTF. Here the CDR3 DNA reads TGTGCCAGCACCCTTGGAGGGGGCGCGGGCTACACCTTC.

This clonotype has more than one count but fewer than ten. The J gene is TRBJ1-1, the V gene TRBV29-1; D perhaps matches TRBD1 (5 bases). The CDR3 runs to 13 residues. The V end was cut by 3 bases, the J end by 0 bases, with 8 bases between. Germline assignment: CDR1 SQVTM and CDR2 ANQGSEA. The CDR3: CSVELGLNTEAFF. The CDR3 DNA is TGCAGCGTTGAGCTGGGGCTGAACACTGAAGCTTTCTTT.

The J gene is TRBJ2-7, the V gene TRBV7-8, with 12 bases aligning to TRBD2. Germline assignment: CDR1 SGHVS and CDR2 FQNEAQ. The ends lost 2 bases at V and 2 bases at J; junction bases unmatched: 1. The CDR3 extends over 15 amino acids. Here the CDR3 reads CASSLRLAGAYEQYF. The CDR3 region has the DNA TGTGCCAGCAGCTTACGACTAGCGGGGGCCTACGAGCAGTACTTC.

This clonotype appeared a few times. J is TRBJ1-6 and V is TRBV6-1; the D gene is possibly TRBD1 (6 bases). V dropped 1 base and J dropped 6 bases, with 22 bases sitting between them. Looked up from germline, CDR1 is MNHNS and CDR2 is SASEGT. CDR3 length: 19 residues. The CDR3 sequence is CASSEGRYGQPSPNSPLHF. Written as DNA, the CDR3 is TGTGCCAGCAGTGAAGGGAGATACGGACAGCCGAGTCCTAATTCACCCCTCCACTTT.

CDR3 DNA sequence: TGTGCCAGCAGCCAACCCGGGACAGGGGTCACAGATACGCAGTATTTT. Its translation: CASSQPGTGVTDTQYF. The chain combines TRBV14 with TRBJ2-3; 10 nucleotides align to TRBD1. CDR1 is SGHDN, CDR2 FVKESK, per germline. Germline trimming cut 2 bases from V and 2 bases from J; bases unmatched to any gene: 4. The CDR3 runs to 16 residues.

This chain joins TRBV27 and TRBJ2-7; D is uncertain. Germline assignment: CDR1 MNHEY and CDR2 SMNVEV (reference sequence). The CDR3 consists of 12 residues. Trimming removed 3 bases at V and 3 bases at J, with 6 bases between. CDR3 in amino acids: CASSFTGYEQYF. CDR3 nucleotides: TGTGCCAGCAGTTTTACTGGCTACGAGCAGTACTTC.

In this sample, this clonotype turned up a few times. The chain has TRBV7-2 and TRBJ2-7, with D possibly matching TRBD1 (5 bases). From germline, CDR1 is SGHTA and CDR2 FQGNSA. Trimming left V 5 bases short and J 1 base short, with 18 bases between. The CDR3 sequence is 16 residues long. The CDR3 coding sequence is TGTGCCAGCAGCAACCTAGATGCCAGGGATTCCTACGAGCAGTACTTC. It specifies CASSNLDARDSYEQYF.

V and J are TRBV6-1 and TRBJ2-1; TRBD2 agrees at 11 bases. CDR1 MNHNS and CDR2 SASEGT come from the germline V gene. The ends lost 0 bases at V and 8 bases at J; junction bases unmatched: 9. The length of the CDR3 is 17 residues. The CDR3 bases are TGTGCCAGCAGTGAAGCCCTAGCGGGGGGCTCTCCGGATGAGCAGTTCTTC. Protein product: CASSEALAGGSPDEQFF.

This sequence joins TRBV7-6 and TRBJ1-1, with D perhaps matching TRBD1 (6 bases). The germline CDR1 and CDR2 sequences are SGHVS and FNYEAQ. This CDR3 has 15 amino acids. V was shortened by 5 bases and J by 7 bases, with 20 bases between the two germline ends. In DNA form, the CDR3 reads TGTGCCAGCAGCAAAAAGGGGGGCCTTACGGTTGAAGCTTTCTTT. The encoded protein is CASSKKGGLTVEAFF.

This rearrangement joins TRBV7-9 to TRBJ2-7; 9 nucleotides match TRBD2. The CDR3 totals 16 residues. V trimming: 5 bases; J trimming: 1 base; junction bases outside the gene matches: 9. Germline CDR1 reads SEHNR; CDR2 reads FQNEAQ (reference sequence). The DNA for the CDR3 is TGTGCCAGCAGCCCTCCAGCGGGAGGTTGGTCCTACGAGCAGTACTTC. Encoded protein: CASSPPAGGWSYEQYF.

In this sample, this clonotype turned up a few times. The chain carries TRBV12-3 or TRBV12-4 and TRBJ2-3; 8 bases are a match to TRBD2. The CDR3 sequence is 15 residues long. Trimming cost V 8 bases and J 2 bases; bases outside gene matches: 9. The CDR3: CASPPLAGITDTQYF. CDR3 DNA sequence: TGTGCCAGCCCCCCCCTAGCGGGCATCACAGATACGCAGTATTTT.

This clonotype was seen more than once but under ten times. This chain connects TRBV7-2 to TRBJ1-4, with D possibly matching TRBD1 (6 bases). There are 15 residues in the CDR3. V lost 7 bases and J lost 2, with 14 bases in between. Germline V CDR1 and CDR2: SGHTA, FQGNSA. The chain's CDR3 is CASTLTGYTNEKLFF. CDR3 DNA: TGTGCCAGCACCCTCACAGGGTATACTAATGAAAAACTGTTTTTT.